This entry features one T cell receptor (beta chain) sequence. Its antigen remains unidentified. The CDR3 runs 15 residues. V lost 4 bases and J lost 1; bases outside the gene matches: 6. Germline V gene lookup returns CDR1 SNHLY and CDR2 FYNNEI. PCR amplification relied on 60 Vbeta primers (plus 13 Jbeta primers). Only in-frame clones appear in the TCRdb table, and some are missing; sequencing was by immunoSEQ multiplex PCR. This sample's table reports around 80,000 clones. The data were taken from a study of cytomegalovirus exposure and HLA in healthy donors. Study context: Among about 179 million T cells, an earlier analysis found roughly 100 million unique TCR beta sequences. The study, taken as a whole, reports: Productive status was seen about 87% or about 30% of the time for most TCR beta V segments in an earlier analysis. Later analysis reportedly placed an Asian-associated ancestry cluster below the approximately 650-donor mean in N-insertions.

The sequence was collected from a man aged 40-55 years in good health and CMV-seronegative. This chain connects TRBV2 to TRBJ2-7, with TRBD2 matching 8 bases. Sequencing input: PBMCs. The CDR3 DNA reads as TGTGCCAGCAGTGTTGGCGGGGGGAGGTCCTACGAGCAGTACTTC. Translating gives CASSVGGGRSYEQYF. Together with reference TRBV2 and TRBJ2-7, the CDR3 gives the full variable domain: EPEVTQTPSHQVTQMGQEVILRCVPISNHLYFYWYRQILGQKVEFLVSFYNNEISEKSEIFDDQFSVERPDGSNFTLKIRSTKLEDSAMYFCASSVGGGRSYEQYFGPGTRLTVT.